Described below is a single T cell receptor (beta chain) sequence and its context. Authors of the study amplified TCR beta CDR3 regions from RNA transcripts. An initial round of RT-PCR targeting the TCR CDR3 relied on the HTBI primer set. TCRdb used MiXCR to reprocess the multiplex PCR reads, holding one entry per CDR3 protein. The repertoire has approximately 640,000 distinct CDR3 sequences, 15% to 20% of them found once; the top ten carry less than 4.5%. This sample was included in a study of T cells in Graves' hyperthyroidism and ophthalmopathy. Study summary: Before treatment of any kind, peripheral blood was taken at initial diagnosis.

Stable hyperthyroidism: no ophthalmopathy progression over 18 months of follow-up. It was uncontrolled infection, other autoimmune disease, pregnancy or lactation that excluded patients. The V end lost 2 bases, the J end lost 0 bases, and 12 bases lay between the germline ends. Germline CDR1 reads SGHRS; CDR2 reads YFSETQ. The CDR3 has 16 amino acids. V is TRBV5-1 and J is TRBJ1-5; D not resolved. The sequencing sample was made of blood. This receptor was taken from a woman aged 25 to 39 with Graves' hyperthyroidism. The CDR3 nucleotides are TGCGCCAGCAGCTTCAGTCGAGTCTATAGCAATCAGCCCCAGCATTTT. Its translation is CASSFSRVYSNQPQHF.